This T cell receptor beta chain comes out of a study of identical twins. In regard to this clonotype: Its antigen remains unknown.

Study-wide results and caveats: Recombination models fit unrelated individuals' TCR alpha sharing but underestimated twins'. Cross-sectional statistical analysis, not tracking of the same donors, underpinned the conclusions.

TCRdb independently ran MiXCR on the 5' RACE reads; one entry per CDR3 protein. Of fewer than 650,000 distinct CDR3 sequences listed, about 7.1% are singletons. CDR1 and CDR2 from the germline V gene are MNHEY and SVGEGT. The V gene end was trimmed by 6 bases and the J gene end by 6 bases; junction bases not matched to a gene: 15. The CDR3 length is 16 residues. The sample also formed part of further work on yellow fever vaccine responses in identical twins.

The sample taken for sequencing was PBMCs. This TCR was recovered from a woman younger than 35 in good health. V gene TRBV6-2 or TRBV6-3 combines with J gene TRBJ2-7, with 9 positions matching TRBD2. The CDR3 coding sequence is TGTGCCAGCAGCCCTAACAAAATTAGCGGGAGTGCCGAGCAGTACTTC. Its translation is CASSPNKISGSAEQYF.